The 26 T cell receptor beta chains presented below share a single source sample, sequenced in a study of T cell responses to AZD1222 COVID-19 vaccine. Sequencing used immunoSEQ multiplex PCR; TCRdb keeps in-frame clones, though not all of them. The data hold about 150,000 clones, with roughly 88% observed a single time. Here the sequenced sample was peripheral blood, taken on day 0 of AZD1222 vaccination. All receptors derive from an adult in good health.

The V and J genes are TRBV30 and TRBJ1-2; no definite D call. Germline CDR1 reads GTSNPN; CDR2 reads SVGIG (reference sequence). CDR3 size: 13 residues. V dropped 8 bases and J dropped 7 bases, with 20 bases sitting between them. The CDR3 sequence: CARTYSGPPGYTF. In nucleotides, the CDR3 is TGTGCCCGAACATACTCGGGCCCCCCTGGCTACACCTTC.

Here the CDR3 reads CASSWSETQYF. The CDR3 bases are TGTGCCAGCAGTTGGTCGGAGACCCAGTACTTC. The chain carries TRBV25-1 and TRBJ2-5; D not resolved. Germline V gene lookup returns CDR1 MGHDK and CDR2 SYGVNS. The CDR3 length is 11 residues. The V gene lost 5 bases and the J gene lost 5 bases, with 6 bases spanning the gap. Complete variable domain (other parts from reference TRBV25-1 and TRBJ2-5): EADIYQTPRYLVIGTGKKITLECSQTMGHDKMYWYQQDPGMELHLIHYSYGVNSTEKGDLSSESTVSRIRTEHFPLTLESARPSHTSQYLCASSWSETQYFGPGTRLLVL.

The sample holds a few counts of this clone. The CDR3 DNA sequence: TGTGCCAGCAGCCCCCGTGGGTATGACGGCAAAAACATTCAGTACTTC. Translated, it gives CASSPRGYDGKNIQYF. The V and J genes are TRBV4-2 and TRBJ2-4, with unresolved D. Trimming shortened V by 4 bases and J by 3 bases, and 16 bases separated the two germline ends. CDR3 length equals 16 residues. CDR1 LGHNA and CDR2 YNFKEQ come from the germline V gene.

The chain joins TRBV11-2 to TRBJ2-7; no reliable D call. This CDR3 is 13 amino acids long. Trimming pared 8 bases from V and 7 bases from J, leaving 18 bases between. Germline V gives CDR1 SGHAT, CDR2 FQNNGV. Here the CDR3 DNA reads TGTGCCAGCTCACGGCTGGAGATGATTGAGCAGTACTTC. Translated, it gives CASSRLEMIEQYF.

With regard to this clone: The same CDR3 also results from other DNA sequences found in this sample. This chain joins TRBV11-2 and TRBJ2-3, with D uncertain. V shed 1 base and J shed 1 base, with 3 bases lying between them. Germline assignment: CDR1 SGHAT and CDR2 FQNNGV. CDR3 length: 13 amino acids. The CDR3 DNA follows: TGTGCCAGCAGCTTAGCAGGCACAGATACGCAGTATTTT. Translated, it gives CASSLAGTDTQYF.

This clone appeared once. V gene TRBV19 combines with J gene TRBJ1-2, with TRBD1 matching 7 bases. CDR1 is LNHDA and CDR2 is SQIVND in the germline V gene (reference sequence). V was pared by 4 bases and J by 4 bases, with 15 bases of the junction left unmatched. This CDR3 is 17 amino acids long. CDR3 in DNA: TGTGCCAGTAGTAGAGACAGGGCTTACTCGGCTCGCTATGGCTACACCTTC. Translating gives CASSRDRAYSARYGYTF.

This clone has a single count. The chain is built from TRBV18 and TRBJ2-1; 15 bases line up with TRBD2. This CDR3 comprises 18 residues. The germline V gene has CDR1 KGHSH and CDR2 LQKENI. With 5 bases clipped from V and 0 bases from J, the junction kept 5 bases outside the gene matches. This CDR3 is CASSTRTSGGASYNEQFF. Here the CDR3 DNA reads TGTGCCAGCTCAACGAGGACTAGCGGGGGGGCCTCCTACAATGAGCAGTTCTTC. The full variable domain, completed using reference TRBV18 and TRBJ2-1, is NAGVMQNPRHLVRRRGQEARLRCSPMKGHSHVYWYRQLPEEGLKFMVYLQKENIIDESGMPKERFSAEFPKEGPSILRIQQVVRGDSAAYFCASSTRTSGGASYNEQFFGPGTRLTVL.

The V gene is TRBV28, the J gene TRBJ1-2, with D tentatively TRBD1 (5 bases). Germline V gene sequence: CDR1 MDHEN, CDR2 SYDVKM. This CDR3 contains 12 residues. The V and J ends lost 3 bases and 8 bases respectively, with 10 bases between them. The CDR3 DNA reads as TGTGCCAGCAGTTTGGTAGGGGACGGCTACACCTTC. Its protein is CASSLVGDGYTF.

This rearrangement joins TRBV28 to TRBJ2-1; no firm D call. The CDR3 contains 15 residues. Germline lookup yields CDR1 MDHEN and CDR2 SYDVKM. V lost 3 bases and J 4 bases, leaving 13 bases between the germline ends. CDR3 residues: CASSFPLTTYNEQFF. As DNA, the CDR3 is TGTGCCAGCAGTTTCCCCTTGACGACATACAATGAGCAGTTCTTC.

V is TRBV3-1 (or the pseudogene TRBV3-2) and J is TRBJ1-1; the D gene is possibly TRBD1 (5 bases). CDR1 LGHDT and CDR2 YNNKEL come from the germline V gene (reference sequence). This CDR3 spans 14 amino acids. V dropped 1 base and J dropped 4 bases, with 10 bases sitting between them. This CDR3 is CASSQAGGGTEAFF. DNA of the CDR3: TGTGCCAGCAGCCAAGCGGGCGGGGGCACTGAAGCTTTCTTT.

The V call is TRBV27, the J call TRBJ2-1; D is uncertain. Trimming left V 2 bases short and J 0 bases short, with 17 bases between. Germline assignment: CDR1 MNHEY and CDR2 SMNVEV (reference sequence). The CDR3 covers 18 residues. CDR3 bases: TGTGCCAGCAGTTTAACATCCCTGGCCGGTAGCTCCTACAATGAGCAGTTCTTC. Translating it yields CASSLTSLAGSSYNEQFF.

V is TRBV27 and J is TRBJ2-1, with TRBD2 as a possible D gene (6 bases). V was cut by 3 bases and J by 6 bases, with 9 bases left in between. The CDR3 runs to 13 residues. Per germline, CDR1 MNHEY and CDR2 SMNVEV (reference sequence). The CDR3: CASSLMRGNEQFF. CDR3 bases: TGTGCCAGCAGTTTGATGCGGGGCAATGAGCAGTTCTTC.

The rearrangement joins TRBV7-8 to TRBJ2-7; D perhaps matches TRBD2 (6 bases). The germline V and J ends were trimmed by 1 base and 3 bases, with 10 bases remaining between them. Germline assignment: CDR1 SGHVS and CDR2 FQNEAQ. CDR3 length equals 14 residues. The CDR3: CASSLDPGLYEQYF. Written as DNA, the CDR3 is TGTGCCAGCAGCTTAGACCCGGGACTCTACGAGCAGTACTTC. Variable domain in full (rest from reference TRBV7-8 and TRBJ2-7): GAGVSQSPRYKVAKRGQDVALRCDPISGHVSLFWYQQALGQGPEFLTYFQNEAQLDKSGLPSDRFFAERPEGSVSTLKIQRTQQEDSAVYLCASSLDPGLYEQYFGPGTRLTVT.

The chain couples TRBV5-1 to TRBJ2-7; D gene unclear. Trimming took 1 base from V and 4 from J, leaving 9 bases between them. This CDR3 is built from 13 residues. Germline loops: CDR1 SGHRS, CDR2 YFSETQ. This chain's CDR3 is CASSLRARYEQYF. CDR3 coding DNA: TGCGCCAGCAGCTTGAGGGCCCGATACGAGCAGTACTTC.

V usage is TRBV2 and J usage is TRBJ2-3; 9 nucleotides line up with TRBD2. This CDR3 comprises 17 residues. Trimming at V came to 2 bases and at J to 7 bases, leaving 13 bases not matched to a gene. The germline CDR1 and CDR2 sequences are SNHLY and FYNNEI. The CDR3 sequence: CASSERWREGLRNTQYF. The CDR3, as DNA: TGTGCCAGCAGTGAAAGGTGGCGGGAGGGCCTCAGAAATACGCAGTATTTT.

This chain uses TRBV5-8 with TRBJ1-1; D is possibly TRBD1 (5 bases). Germline V gene sequence: CDR1 SGHTS, CDR2 YDEGEE. The CDR3 has 15 amino acids. Trimming stripped 0 bases from V and 1 base from J, with 10 bases between. As DNA, the CDR3 is TGTGCCAGCAGCTTGGGGGGCTGGGGGAACACTGAAGCTTTCTTT. This encodes CASSLGGWGNTEAFF.

This clone was seen a handful of times. The CDR3 region has the DNA TGCAGCGCCACGGGACAGGGTGGCACTGAAGCTTTCTTT. Its translation is CSATGQGGTEAFF. This chain connects TRBV29-1 to TRBJ1-1; TRBD1 matches at 9 bases. Unmatched junction bases numbered 7, after V lost 7 bases and J lost 4 bases. Germline-derived CDR1 and CDR2 are SQVTM and ANQGSEA. This CDR3 is built from 13 residues.

V and J are TRBV15 and TRBJ1-4, with 10 bases fitting TRBD1. Germline assignment: CDR1 LNHNV and CDR2 YYDKDF (reference sequence). CDR3 size: 19 residues. V shed 1 base and J 4 bases; nucleotides not matched to a gene: 12. CDR3 loop: CATSRAIMDRGTGNEKLFF. Here the CDR3 DNA reads TGTGCCACCAGCAGAGCCATTATGGACAGGGGGACGGGTAATGAAAAACTGTTTTTT.

This chain connects TRBV6-6 to TRBJ1-2; D is ambiguous. The CDR3 sequence is 16 residues long. Germline assignment: CDR1 MNHNY and CDR2 SVGAGI (reference sequence). Trimming stripped 2 bases from V and 0 bases from J, with 13 bases between. CDR3 nucleotide sequence: TGTGCCAGCAGTTACCCCCTTAATAGTGCTAACTATGGCTACACCTTC. This sequence encodes CASSYPLNSANYGYTF.

The rearrangement joins TRBV2 to TRBJ1-5; the D is unclear. V was shortened by 8 bases and J by 2 bases, with 19 bases between the two germline ends. Looked up from germline, CDR1 is SNHLY and CDR2 is FYNNEI. The CDR3 length is 16 residues. The CDR3 is CASRSVGEGGNQPQHF. The CDR3 nucleotides are TGTGCCAGCCGGTCGGTCGGGGAAGGTGGCAATCAGCCCCAGCATTTT.

CDR3 sequence (DNA): TGTGCCAGCAGCCTGGTAGGGGGCAATGAGCAGTTCTTC. This codes for CASSLVGGNEQFF. The chain is built from TRBV7-2 and TRBJ2-1; tentative D call: TRBD1 (6 bases). The germline V gene encodes CDR1 SGHTA and CDR2 FQGNSA. The V and J ends lost 5 bases and 6 bases respectively, with 11 bases between them. The CDR3 runs to 13 residues.

This clone was observed a handful of times. The rearrangement joins TRBV27 to TRBJ1-4; the match to TRBD1 covers 11 bases. CDR3 size: 18 residues. Losses at the gene ends were 5 bases for V and 8 bases for J; bases not matched to a gene: 16. Germline V gene lookup returns CDR1 MNHEY and CDR2 SMNVEV (reference sequence). CDR3 loop: CASSPWTGGAGVGEKLFF. Written as DNA, the CDR3 is TGTGCCAGCAGTCCGTGGACAGGGGGCGCGGGAGTGGGGGAAAAACTGTTTTTT.

The chain is built from TRBV29-1 and TRBJ2-1; D is perhaps TRBD2 (5 bases). V was trimmed by 4 bases and J by 1 base, leaving 14 bases between them. CDR1 is SQVTM and CDR2 is ANQGSEA in the germline V gene. CDR3 size: 15 residues. The CDR3 reads CSVGSSGRSYNEQFF. Written as DNA, the CDR3 is TGCAGCGTTGGGTCGTCGGGGAGATCCTACAATGAGCAGTTCTTC.

The CDR3 spells CASGHLGNEQFF. CDR3 nucleotides: TGTGCCAGTGGTCACCTGGGCAATGAGCAGTTCTTC. V and J are TRBV19 and TRBJ2-1; D gene unclear. Trimming left V 8 bases short and J 6 bases short, with 11 bases between. CDR3 length: 12 amino acids. CDR1 LNHDA and CDR2 SQIVND come from the germline V gene (reference sequence).

The CDR3 DNA reads as TGTGCCATCGGACCGAACACTGAAGCTTTCTTT. As protein: CAIGPNTEAFF. The chain joins TRBV10-3 to TRBJ1-1; D is unresolved. The CDR3 runs 11 residues. Trimming removed 8 bases from V and 1 base from J, with 5 bases in between. CDR1 and CDR2 (germline): ENHRY, SYGVKD.

The chain uses TRBV9 and TRBJ1-2; perhaps TRBD1 as D (5 bases). The CDR3 totals 17 residues. V lost 0 bases to trimming and J lost 4 bases, with 19 bases between them. Looked up from germline, CDR1 is SGDLS and CDR2 is YYNGEE. The CDR3 protein is CASSVAPGGTDRYGYTF. The DNA for the CDR3 is TGTGCCAGCAGCGTAGCCCCGGGAGGGACCGACCGCTATGGCTACACCTTC.